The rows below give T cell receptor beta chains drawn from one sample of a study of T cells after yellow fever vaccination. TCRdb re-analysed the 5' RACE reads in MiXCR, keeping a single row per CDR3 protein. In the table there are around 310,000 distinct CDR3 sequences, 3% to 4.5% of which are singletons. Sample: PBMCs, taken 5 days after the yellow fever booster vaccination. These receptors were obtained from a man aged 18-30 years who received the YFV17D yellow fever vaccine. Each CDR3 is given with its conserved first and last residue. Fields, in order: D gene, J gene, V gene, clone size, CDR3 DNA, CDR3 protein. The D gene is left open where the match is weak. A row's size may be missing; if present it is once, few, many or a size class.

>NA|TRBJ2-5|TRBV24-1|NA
TGTGCCACCAGTGCCTGGGACAACCAAGAGACCCAGTACTTC
CATSAWDNQETQYF
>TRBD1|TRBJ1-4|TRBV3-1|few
TGTGCCAGCAGCCAAGGGGACAGGCTGTTTTTT
CASSQGDRLFF
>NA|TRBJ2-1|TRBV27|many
TGTGCCAGCATCAGTGGAGGTTCCTACAATGAGCAGTTCTTC
CASISGGSYNEQFF
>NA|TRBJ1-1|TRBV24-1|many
TGTGCCACCAGTAGGGAGAACACTGAAGCTTTCTTT
CATSRENTEAFF
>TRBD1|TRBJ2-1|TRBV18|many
TGTGCCAGCTCAGTGAGACAGGGGAACAATGAGCAGTTCTTC
CASSVRQGNNEQFF
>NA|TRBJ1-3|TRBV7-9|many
TGTGCCAGCAGCTTAGATCCCCTCGGACGTCGAAGCTCTGGAAACACCATATATTTT
CASSLDPLGRRSSGNTIYF
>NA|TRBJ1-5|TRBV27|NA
TGTGCCAGCAGTCCTGCGTGGGGGGGGCGCGATCAGCCCCAGCATTTT
CASSPAWGGRDQPQHF
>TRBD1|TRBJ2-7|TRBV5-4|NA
TGTGCCAGCAGCGTACAGGGGTCCAAAACCTACGAGCAGTACTTC
CASSVQGSKTYEQYF
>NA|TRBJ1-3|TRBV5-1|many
TGCGCCAGCAGACTTCAGGAGGGCGCGGGAAACACCATATATTTT
CASRLQEGAGNTIYF
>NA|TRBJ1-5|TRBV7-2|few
TGTGCCAGCAGCAGCATGGGGGGCAATCAGCCCCAGCATTTT
CASSSMGGNQPQHF
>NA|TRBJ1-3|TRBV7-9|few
TGTGCCAGCAGCTTAAAAGGGACCGGCGGAAACACCATATATTTT
CASSLKGTGGNTIYF
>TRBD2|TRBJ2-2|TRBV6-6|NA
TGTGCCAGCAGTTACGAGCGGACTAGCGGGGGGCGAACGAACACCGGGGAGCTGTTTTTT
CASSYERTSGGRTNTGELFF
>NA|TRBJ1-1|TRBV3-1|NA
TGTGCCAGCAGCCGGGGGGAGACGATCTTGACTGAAGCTTTCTTT
CASSRGETILTEAFF
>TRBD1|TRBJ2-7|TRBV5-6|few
TGTGCCAGCAGCGAGGGGGACAGGGTCCCTTCCTTC
CASSEGDRVPSF
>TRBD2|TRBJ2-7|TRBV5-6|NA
TGTGCCAGCAGCTTGGGGGGACTAGATGACGAGCAGTACTTC
CASSLGGLDDEQYF
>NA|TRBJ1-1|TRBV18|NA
TGTGCCAGCTCACCGGCGGAGGGAAACGGTAAAGCTTTCTTT
CASSPAEGNGKAFF
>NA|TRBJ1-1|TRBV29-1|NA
TGCAGCGTGAGAGAGGGCACTGAAGCTTTCTTT
CSVREGTEAFF
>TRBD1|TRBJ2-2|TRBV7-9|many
TGTGCCAGCAGCTCGGGGACAGGCGGCTGGGACACCGGGGAGCTGTTTTTT
CASSSGTGGWDTGELFF
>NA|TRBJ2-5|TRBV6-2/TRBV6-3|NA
TGTGCCAGCAGTTTGGGCCAGCGCGGGACCCAGTACTTC
CASSLGQRGTQYF
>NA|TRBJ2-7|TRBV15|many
TGTGCCACCAGCATATCGGGGGCCCTGGGTGGGGAGCAGTACTTC
CATSISGALGGEQYF
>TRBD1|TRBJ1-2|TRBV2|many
TGTGCCAGCAGTGAAACGACAGGGGAGGTTTACGGCTACACCTTC
CASSETTGEVYGYTF
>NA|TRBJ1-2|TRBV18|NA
TGTGCCAGCTCACCACGGCCGGGGGTGGATGGCTACACCTTC
CASSPRPGVDGYTF
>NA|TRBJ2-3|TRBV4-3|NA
TGCGCCAGCAGCCAAGCACCCTCAGATACGCAGTATTTT
CASSQAPSDTQYF
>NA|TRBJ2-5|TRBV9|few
TGTGCCAGCAGCAACCCCCAATACCAAGAGACCCAGTACTTC
CASSNPQYQETQYF
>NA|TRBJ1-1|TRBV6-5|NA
TGTGCCAGCAGTTCGCCATGGACGCGAGGGGCTTTCTTT
CASSSPWTRGAFF
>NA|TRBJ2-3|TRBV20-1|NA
TGCAGTGCTCCTAGGGGTCAGTGGCAGTATTTT
CSAPRGQWQYF
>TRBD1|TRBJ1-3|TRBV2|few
TGTGCCAGCAGTGATACAAGCGGACAGGGTGAAAACACCATATATTTT
CASSDTSGQGENTIYF
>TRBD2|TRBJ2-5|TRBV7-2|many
TGTGCCAGCAGCTTTTCACTACTAGCGGGCACCCAAGAGACCCAGTACTTC
CASSFSLLAGTQETQYF
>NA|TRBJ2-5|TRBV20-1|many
TGCAGTGCTAGGGACTACTACCAAGAGACCCAGTACTTC
CSARDYYQETQYF
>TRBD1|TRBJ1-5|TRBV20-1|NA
TGCAGTGCCGCCGGGACAGGGGACGAGCCCCAGCATTTT
CSAAGTGDEPQHF
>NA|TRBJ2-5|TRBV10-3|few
TGTGCCATCAGTGAGTCCCCGGGGTACCAAGAGACCCAGTACTTC
CAISESPGYQETQYF
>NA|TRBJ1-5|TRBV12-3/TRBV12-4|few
TGTGCCAGCAGTTCGACAGGCTATCAGCCCCAGCATTTT
CASSSTGYQPQHF
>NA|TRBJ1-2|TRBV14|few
TGTGCCAGCAGCCCTTACGCAGGGGTTTTTAACTATGGCTACACCTTC
CASSPYAGVFNYGYTF
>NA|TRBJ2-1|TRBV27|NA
TGTGCCAGCAGTACGACCCTGGGACTCTCCCCCAATGAGCAGTTCTTC
CASSTTLGLSPNEQFF
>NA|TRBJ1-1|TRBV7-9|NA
TGTGCCAGCAGCTCACGCAGGACGAACACTGAAGCTTTCTTT
CASSSRRTNTEAFF
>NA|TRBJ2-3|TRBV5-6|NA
TGTGCCAGCAGCTTGGACACCCGCACAGATACGCAGTATTTT
CASSLDTRTDTQYF
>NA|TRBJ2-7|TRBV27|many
TGTGCCAGCAGTCCCTTCCGGGGGATCAGCTCCTACGAGCAGTACTTC
CASSPFRGISSYEQYF
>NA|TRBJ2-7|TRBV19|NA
TGTGCCAGTAGTGTGGACAGCCGAATGAACCCGTGGGAGCAGTACTTC
CASSVDSRMNPWEQYF
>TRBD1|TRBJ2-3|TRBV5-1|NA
TGCGCCAGCAGCCAGACAGGGGTGACGTACGATACGCAGTATTTT
CASSQTGVTYDTQYF
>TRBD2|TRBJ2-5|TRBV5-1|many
TGCGCCAGCAGCTTGGATCGGGGGAGGGGAGAGACCCAGTACTTC
CASSLDRGRGETQYF
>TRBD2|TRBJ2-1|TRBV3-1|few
TGTGCCAGCAGCGAAGATGGGAGGGACGGGGGTGATTTTAAGAATGAGCAGTTCTTC
CASSEDGRDGGDFKNEQFF
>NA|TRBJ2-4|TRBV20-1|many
TGCAGTGCACCTCTTTGGGGATTAGCCAAAAACATTCAGTACTTC
CSAPLWGLAKNIQYF
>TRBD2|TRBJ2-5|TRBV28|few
TGTGCCAGCAGTTCCCCAAGTTGGGGAGGGTTTGGTGGTGTGGAGACCCAGTACTTC
CASSSPSWGGFGGVETQYF
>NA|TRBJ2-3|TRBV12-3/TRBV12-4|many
TGTGCCAGCACCCTTCTGCTAGCGGCGACCAGGGGTACGCAGTATTTT
CASTLLLAATRGTQYF
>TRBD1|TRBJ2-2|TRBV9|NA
TGTGCCAGCTCGATAACAGGGGGCGGAATAAACGGGGAGCTGTTTTTT
CASSITGGGINGELFF
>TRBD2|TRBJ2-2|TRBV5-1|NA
TGCGCCAGCAGCGAGCGGGGGGGCCAGTACACCGGGGAGCTGTTTTTT
CASSERGGQYTGELFF
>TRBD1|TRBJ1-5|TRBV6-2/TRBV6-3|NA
TGTGCCAGCAAAAAGAATCCGACAGGGAAGGCCAATCAGCCCCAGCATTTT
CASKKNPTGKANQPQHF
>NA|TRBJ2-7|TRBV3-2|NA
TGTGCCAGCAGCCAAAATTCAGGTTTCAGGGACGAGCAGTACTTC
CASSQNSGFRDEQYF
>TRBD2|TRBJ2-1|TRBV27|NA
TGTGCCAGCAGTTTGGGACTAGCGGGGAACCTATACAATGAGCAGTTCTTC
CASSLGLAGNLYNEQFF